This is a list of T cell receptor beta chains from one sample in a study of control samples from healthy donors and cancer patients. Profiled with immunoSEQ multiplex PCR; TCRdb holds only in-frame clones, not every one. The data show roughly 200,000 clones, with approximately 91% seen just once and 1.5% to 2% held by the top ten. Sequenced: blood. These receptors all stem from a man aged 25-45 years in good health. Both conserved end residues are part of each CDR3. The D gene is left open where the match is weak. For some rows the clone size is stated as once, few or many, or as a class when expanded; others skip it.

TGTGCCAGCAGTCTTATAGCGGGGGGCCCGTCAGGTCGGCAGTTCTTC	CASSLIAGGPSGRQFF	TRBV27	.	TRBJ2-1	TRBD2
TGCGCCAGCAGCTTGGGGGGACCGATCTACGAGCAGTACTTC	CASSLGGPIYEQYF	TRBV5-1	few	TRBJ2-7	.
TGTGCCAGCACTATTGGGGAGGTGCAGCAGTTCTTC	CASTIGEVQQFF	TRBV12-3/TRBV12-4	.	TRBJ2-1	.
TGTGCCAGCAGCCAGGCCTCAGGGGCCAACCGAAACATTCAGTACTTC	CASSQASGANRNIQYF	TRBV4-2	.	TRBJ2-4	.
TGTGCCAGCAGTTACTGGGGGGCCAGGGAAGCTTTCTTT	CASSYWGAREAFF	TRBV6-5	.	TRBJ1-1	.
TGTGCCAGCAGTTTTGGCGGGACAGATACGCAGTATTTT	CASSFGGTDTQYF	TRBV12-3/TRBV12-4	.	TRBJ2-3	.
TGCGCCAGCAGCTTGGCAGGGCAGGGGGCGGGTAATTCACCCCTCCACTTT	CASSLAGQGAGNSPLHF	TRBV5-1	once	TRBJ1-6	TRBD1
TGCGCCAGCAGCGTAGACCCTTTCGGGAATGGCTACACCTTC	CASSVDPFGNGYTF	TRBV5-1	.	TRBJ1-2	.
TGTGCCAGCAGTGAACGAAGGGGGCGTGACACTGAAGCTTTCTTT	CASSERRGRDTEAFF	TRBV6-1	.	TRBJ1-1	TRBD1
TGTGCCAGTAGTCCCGGGGGCTTTAGCAATCAGCCCCAGCATTTT	CASSPGGFSNQPQHF	TRBV19	.	TRBJ1-5	.
TGTGCCAGCAGTTTACGGGGAAACACCATATATTTT	CASSLRGNTIYF	TRBV28	once	TRBJ1-3	.
TGTGCCAGTAGTATCAGGGGTTCTTACTATGGCTACACCTTC	CASSIRGSYYGYTF	TRBV19	.	TRBJ1-2	.
TGTGCCAGCAGCCCATCCATCGGGATCGGCGAGCAGTACTTC	CASSPSIGIGEQYF	TRBV6-5	.	TRBJ2-7	.
TGCAGTGCTAGACAGGGCTACGAGCAGTACTTC	CSARQGYEQYF	TRBV20-1	.	TRBJ2-7	.
TGCGCCAGCAGCTCGGATATAGGGAGGTCTGGGGCCAACGTCCTGACTTTC	CASSSDIGRSGANVLTF	TRBV5-1	.	TRBJ2-6	.
TGTGCCAGCAGCCAAGAAGCGGCTTCACCTACGAGGCAGTACTTC	CASSQEAASPTRQYF	TRBV14	.	TRBJ2-7	.
TGTGCCAGCAGCCAAGGAGGCCTAGCGGGGGGGCGAGCAGATACGCAGTATTTT	CASSQGGLAGGRADTQYF	TRBV3-1/TRBV3-2	.	TRBJ2-3	TRBD2
TGTGCCAGCAGCCAAGGAACAGCCTACAATAACTATGGCTACACCTTC	CASSQGTAYNNYGYTF	TRBV14	.	TRBJ1-2	.
TGTGCCAGCAGCTTGGGGGTTAGACAGGACAATCAGCCCCAGCATTTT	CASSLGVRQDNQPQHF	TRBV7-6	.	TRBJ1-5	.
TGTGCCAGCAGCGGGGGACAGGTGCGTGCTTCCTATGGCTACACCTTC	CASSGGQVRASYGYTF	TRBV5-4	.	TRBJ1-2	TRBD1
TGTGCCAGCAGCTTGATGAATTCACCCCTCCACTTT	CASSLMNSPLHF	TRBV5-4	.	TRBJ1-6	.
TGTGCCAGTAGTAAAACTAGTCTGTTCCTGGGAGAGCAGTACTTC	CASSKTSLFLGEQYF	TRBV19	.	TRBJ2-7	.
TGTGCCAGCAGCCAAGATGTCGCTACAGGGGCCTACGAGCAGTACTTC	CASSQDVATGAYEQYF	TRBV3-1/TRBV3-2	.	TRBJ2-7	TRBD1
TGTGCCAGCAGCCAAGGACAGGGTTTTGTCGGAGATACGCAGTATTTT	CASSQGQGFVGDTQYF	TRBV13	.	TRBJ2-3	TRBD1
TGTGCCAGCAGCTTGGCTGGATACACTGAAGCTTTCTTT	CASSLAGYTEAFF	TRBV5-5	.	TRBJ1-1	.
TGTGCCAGCAGCCAAGGTGAAAGATTCTATGGCTACACCTTC	CASSQGERFYGYTF	TRBV3-1/TRBV3-2	.	TRBJ1-2	.
TGTGCCAGCAGCTCGACCATCACTAGCGGGGGCACCGGGGAGCTGTTTTTT	CASSSTITSGGTGELFF	TRBV7-2	.	TRBJ2-2	TRBD2
TGTGCCAGCAGAACGACAGGGATAGGGAACACTGAAGCTTTCTTT	CASRTTGIGNTEAFF	TRBV6-5	.	TRBJ1-1	TRBD1
TGTGCCAGCAGCAGTTTGTGGATCTCCTATAATTCACCCCTCCACTTT	CASSSLWISYNSPLHF	TRBV21-1	.	TRBJ1-6	.